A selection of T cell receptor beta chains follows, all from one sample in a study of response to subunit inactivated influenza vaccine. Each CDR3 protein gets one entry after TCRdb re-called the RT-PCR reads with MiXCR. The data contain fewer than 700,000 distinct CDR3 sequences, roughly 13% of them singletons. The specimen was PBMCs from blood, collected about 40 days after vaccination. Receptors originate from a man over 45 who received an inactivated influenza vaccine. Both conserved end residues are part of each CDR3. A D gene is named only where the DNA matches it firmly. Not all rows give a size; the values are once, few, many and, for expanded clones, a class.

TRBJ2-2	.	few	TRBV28	CASNTLLAANTGELFF	TGTGCCAGCAATACCCTTTTGGCAGCGAACACCGGGGAGCTGTTTTTT
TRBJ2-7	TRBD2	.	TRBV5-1	CASSLSTWREGLYEQYF	TGCGCCAGCAGCTTGTCCACCTGGCGGGAGGGCCTCTACGAGCAGTACTTC
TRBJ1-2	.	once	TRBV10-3	CAISERGRVTNGYTF	TGTGCCATCAGTGAGCGGGGCAGGGTGACGAATGGCTACACCTTC
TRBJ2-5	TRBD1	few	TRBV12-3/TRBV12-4	CASRPGQGSQTQYF	TGTGCCAGCAGACCGGGACAGGGGTCGCAGACCCAGTACTTC
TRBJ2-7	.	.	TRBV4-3	CASSQETRNEQYF	TGCGCCAGCAGCCAAGAGACTAGAAACGAGCAGTACTTC
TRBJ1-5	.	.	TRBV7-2	CASSLVSAHRYNQPQHF	TGTGCCAGCAGCTTAGTTTCAGCTCACCGCTACAATCAGCCCCAGCATTTT
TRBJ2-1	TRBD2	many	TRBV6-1	CASRDGLAGYNEQFF	TGTGCCAGCAGAGACGGACTAGCGGGGTACAATGAGCAGTTCTTC
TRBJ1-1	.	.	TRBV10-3	CAISVDRYEAFF	TGTGCCATCAGTGTGGACCGATATGAAGCTTTCTTT
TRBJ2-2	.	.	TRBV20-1	CSAPRGTGELFF	TGCAGTGCCCCCCGAGGGACCGGGGAGCTGTTTTTT
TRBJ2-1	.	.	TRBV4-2	CASSQDRGGGDEQFF	TGTGCCAGCAGCCAAGACAGGGGTGGGGGGGATGAGCAGTTCTTC